This entry describes one TCR beta chain. The sample originates from a study of shared clonotypes between healthy human individuals. Selected positively for CCR7 and CD45RO-negative, naive CD8 cells excluded terminally differentiated effector memory CD45RA+ cells. Germline-derived CDR1 and CDR2 are SGHAT and FQNNGV. Trimming removed 0 bases at V and 2 bases at J, with 10 bases between. The CDR3 spans 15 residues. Authors' data handling: ImmunoSEQ output held junction-only sequences without quality scores, so filtering differed. The protocol was immunoSEQ multiplex PCR, while the TCRdb copy is restricted to in-frame clones and leaves out a portion. V and J calls and clone size are copied from that table; D and trimming were computed from the DNA. Here the sample spans approximately 1.9 million clones, over 85% being singletons.

The sequence was obtained from a man aged 18 to 29 in good health. Some clones in this sample may be carry-over from other donors' samples. This chain uses TRBV11-2 with TRBJ1-1; D remains ambiguous. The sequenced sample was naive CD8+ T cells from PBMCs. CDR3 bases: TGTGCCAGCAGCTTAGAGGCAGGAGGAAACACTGAAGCTTTCTTT. Translated: CASSLEAGGNTEAFF.